One sample yielded the 13 T cell receptor beta chains listed below, sequenced in a study of shared clonotypes between healthy human individuals. Assay: immunoSEQ multiplex PCR; the TCRdb copy retains only in-frame clones and omits some. The table records some 630,000 clones, roughly 96% of them present only once. CD45RO-negative, CCR7-selected cells formed the naive CD8 fraction, which excluded terminally differentiated effector memory CD45RA+ cells. The specimen sequenced was naive CD8+ T cells sorted from blood. The receptors were gathered from a woman aged 25 to 39 in good health.

The chain combines TRBV19 with TRBJ2-7; no clear D. This CDR3 contains 13 residues. V lost 5 bases to trimming and J lost 5 bases, with 13 bases between them. CDR1 is LNHDA and CDR2 is SQIVND in the germline V gene (reference sequence). In DNA form, the CDR3 reads TGTGCCAGTAGTGGATTCTTAGGAGACGAGCAGTACTTC. Its translation: CASSGFLGDEQYF.

The chain links TRBV7-2 to TRBJ1-4; D is unclear. The CDR3 is 12 residues long. V lost 1 base and J 11 bases, leaving 8 bases between the germline ends. CDR1 is SGHTA and CDR2 is FQGNSA in the germline V gene. CDR3 sequence: CASSLEAAKLFF. The CDR3 DNA reads as TGTGCCAGCAGCTTAGAGGCAGCTAAACTGTTTTTT.

This clone was seen more than once but under ten times. V usage is TRBV11-2 and J usage is TRBJ1-1; no clear D gene. CDR1 is SGHAT, CDR2 FQNNGV, per germline. The CDR3 length is 10 residues. V dropped 3 bases and J dropped 5 bases, with 1 base sitting between them. The CDR3 sequence is CASSFTEAFF. CDR3 DNA: TGTGCCAGCAGCTTTACTGAAGCTTTCTTT.

CDR3 bases: TGTGCCAGTAGTTCCCTAGCGGGAGGGCACTACGAGCAGTACTTC. Translation gives CASSSLAGGHYEQYF. V is TRBV19 and J is TRBJ2-7; 12 bases align to TRBD2. The CDR3 covers 15 residues. J lost 3 bases, V lost 5 bases, and 5 bases had no gene match. Germline V gene sequence: CDR1 LNHDA, CDR2 SQIVND (reference sequence). Drawing the rest from reference TRBV19 and TRBJ2-7, the complete variable domain is DGGITQSPKYLFRKEGQNVTLSCEQNLNHDAMYWYRQDPGQGLRLIYYSQIVNDFQKGDIAEGYSVSREKKESFPLTVTSAQKNPTAFYLCASSSLAGGHYEQYFGPGTRLTVT.

CDR3 loop: CASSETLAPGELFF. CDR3 coding DNA: TGTGCCAGCAGTGAAACCCTAGCTCCCGGGGAGCTGTTTTTT. The rearrangement joins TRBV2 to TRBJ2-2, with D possibly being TRBD2 (5 bases). The germline V gene encodes CDR1 SNHLY and CDR2 FYNNEI. This CDR3 has 14 residues. Trimming took off 2 bases at V and 6 bases at J, with 10 bases between the two ends.

V gene TRBV4-1 combines with J gene TRBJ1-1, with a weak D call TRBD1 (6 bases). V was pared by 1 base and J by 4 bases, with 10 bases between. Germline CDR1 and CDR2: MGHRA and YSYEKL. There are 14 residues in the CDR3. CDR3 amino acids: CASSQGGGTTEAFF. The CDR3 nucleotides read TGCGCCAGCAGCCAAGGCGGGGGCACCACTGAAGCTTTCTTT.

The J gene is TRBJ1-2, the V gene TRBV7-2, with a tentative D call TRBD1 (5 bases). The V end lost 4 bases, the J end lost 3 bases, and 15 bases lay between the germline ends. Per the germline V gene, CDR1 is SGHTA and CDR2 is FQGNSA. The CDR3 is made up of 15 amino acids. The CDR3: CASSSDLGTDYGYTF. Here the CDR3 DNA reads TGTGCCAGCAGCTCTGACCTGGGGACGGACTATGGCTACACCTTC.

The chain employs TRBV5-6 and TRBJ2-1; maybe TRBD2 (6 bases). The germline CDR1 and CDR2 sequences are SGHDT and YYEEEE. Trimming shortened V by 0 bases and J by 3 bases, and 10 bases separated the two germline ends. CDR3 size: 15 residues. CDR3 amino acids: CASSLVREFYNEQFF. CDR3 in DNA: TGTGCCAGCAGCTTGGTACGGGAGTTCTACAATGAGCAGTTCTTC.

V usage is TRBV4-1 and J usage is TRBJ1-5; no definite D call. The CDR3 has 15 residues. Trimming pared 1 base from V and 7 bases from J, leaving 14 bases between. Germline CDR1 reads MGHRA; CDR2 reads YSYEKL. CDR3 DNA sequence: TGCGCCAGCAGCCAAGCCCCTGTGAGCACCCAGCCCCAGCATTTT. Its protein is CASSQAPVSTQPQHF.

This clone came up a few times. V is TRBV7-6 and J is TRBJ1-5, with a weak D call TRBD1 (5 bases). Trimming removed 5 bases from V and 5 bases from J, with 10 bases in between. Germline values: CDR1 SGHVS, CDR2 FNYEAQ. CDR3 length: 13 residues. CDR3 sequence: CASSPGLHQPQHF. CDR3 DNA: TGTGCCAGCAGCCCGGGACTTCATCAGCCCCAGCATTTT.

The V and J genes are TRBV27 and TRBJ1-1; a weak D match, TRBD1 (5 bases). The CDR3 has 14 amino acids. Germline CDR1 reads MNHEY; CDR2 reads SMNVEV (reference sequence). V was shortened by 3 bases and J by 6 bases, with 14 bases between the two germline ends. The CDR3 DNA sequence: TGTGCCAGCAGTTTCGGGGGAGGGGTATCTGAAGCTTTCTTT. This translates into CASSFGGGVSEAFF.

The chain employs TRBV9 and TRBJ2-3; 8 positions match TRBD2. Losses at the gene ends were 3 bases for V and 3 bases for J; bases not matched to a gene: 12. CDR1 is SGDLS, CDR2 YYNGEE, per germline. The length of the CDR3 is 17 residues. The CDR3 region has the DNA TGTGCCAGCAGCGACACAAACCGACGGGAGGGGACAGATACGCAGTATTTT. Protein product: CASSDTNRREGTDTQYF.

V is TRBV4-1 and J is TRBJ1-2; D remains ambiguous. The CDR3 runs 15 residues. Germline V gene data show CDR1 as MGHRA and CDR2 as YSYEKL. Trimming stripped 1 base from V and 3 bases from J, with 12 bases between. DNA for the CDR3: TGCGCCAGCAGCCAAGGCGGCGGCTTTTACTATGGCTACACCTTC. Protein product: CASSQGGGFYYGYTF.